This T cell receptor beta chain was obtained from a study of a mutant IDH1 vaccine in newly diagnosed glioma. Study details: Vaccination began 4-6 weeks post radiotherapy alone, or with temozolomide cycles. Those enrolled had earlier been treated with radiotherapy, temozolomide, or both, mostly both.

For this clone: The antigen remains unidentified.

The data were produced by immunoSEQ multiplex PCR, yet TCRdb's version contains in-frame clones alone and is incomplete. The sample lists about 64,000 clones, 65% to 85% occurring once. Sample time point: week 11, during vaccination. With topical imiquimod, each dose of the vaccine consisted of 300 ug of mutant IDH1 20-mer peptide. Overall study findings and caveats: Changes to the top peripheral T cell clonotypes appeared unrelated to pseudoprogression.

This TCR was recovered from a woman aged 45-60 years with glioma. The starting material was PBMCs, obtained from a glioma patient whose treatment included an IDH1 peptide vaccine.

The CDR3 is CASSIDQGGRNQPQHF. DNA for the CDR3: TGTGCCAGTAGTATAGATCAAGGGGGTCGTAATCAGCCCCAGCATTTT. The chain employs TRBV19 and TRBJ1-5; possibly TRBD1 for D (6 bases). This CDR3 has 16 residues. Germline V lookup: CDR1 LNHDA, CDR2 SQIVND (reference sequence). V dropped 0 bases and J dropped 4 bases, with 13 bases sitting between them.